This T cell receptor (beta chain) was captured by sequencing in a study of breast tumors, draining lymph nodes, adjacent tissues. General study results and limits: Tumor TCR diversity was below lymph nodes but above nontumor tissue. Data only fit, rather than demonstrated, lymph node origin of most tumor T cells. Findings are consistent with lymph node origin and intratumoral expansion of most tumor T cells.

The lymph nodes were axillary draining lymph nodes from breast cancer patients. Each CDR3 protein is one row after TCRdb ran MiXCR on the multiplex PCR reads. The sample lists some 150,000 distinct CDR3 sequences; more than 20% were seen once. For this clonotype: The antigen is undetermined.

Unmatched junction bases numbered 6, after V lost 5 bases and J lost 7 bases. Germline assignment: CDR1 LGHDT and CDR2 YNNKEL (reference sequence). The CDR3 contains 13 residues. This sequence originates from a female donor with breast cancer. Some clones in this sample may be carry-over from other donors' samples. This chain joins TRBV3-1 and TRBJ2-5, with 8 bases identical to TRBD2. The sample taken for sequencing was axillary lymph node tissue. The CDR3 reads CASSEGLEGTQYF. The CDR3 nucleotides read TGTGCCAGCAGCGAGGGACTAGAAGGGACCCAGTACTTC.